Presented here are 15 T cell receptor beta chains from one specimen sequenced in a study of Tregs in tolerant kidney transplant recipients. TCRdb's table, derived via immunoSEQ multiplex PCR, lists solely in-frame clones and lacks some. The sample table sets out about 48,000 clones. The sample consisted of CD4+ T cells from blood, taken before the transplant. The source is a human donor who received a combined kidney and bone marrow transplant.

Details on this clone: The CDR3 is cut off 3 residues early in the read; its end comes from the germline J gene. This chain uses TRBV10-1 with TRBJ1-5; D gene uncertain. CDR1 WNHNN and CDR2 SYGVQD come from the germline V gene (reference sequence). Between the trimmed V and J ends, which lost 8 bases and 6 bases, there was a span of 11 bases. The CDR3 is made up of 12 amino acids. CDR3 bases read: TGCGCCAGCTTCCCCCGGGGTCAGCCC. It specifies CASFPRGQP. The full CDR3 protein is CASFPRGQPQHF.

Turning to this clone: From the germline J gene comes the end of the CDR3, since the read stops 3 residues before it. V and J are TRBV6-1 and TRBJ1-2; TRBD1 agrees at 7 bases. J was trimmed by 6 bases and V by 4 bases; bases with no gene match: 11. Germline lookup yields CDR1 MNHNS and CDR2 SASEGT. The CDR3 contains 15 residues. The CDR3: CASSALSWGQNGYTF. The part of the CDR3 DNA that was read is TGTGCCAGCAGTGCGTTAAGTTGGGGACAGAATGGC.

Details on this clone: The read ends 3 residues early relative to the CDR3; the germline J gene fills the gap. The V and J genes are TRBV11-2 and TRBJ2-7, with 8 bases matching TRBD2. The CDR3 consists of 14 residues. Trimming removed 3 bases from V and 3 bases from J; junction bases left unmatched: 4. The germline V gene has CDR1 SGHAT and CDR2 FQNNGV. The sequenced CDR3 bases are TGTGCCAGCAGCTTTAGCGGGGATAACTACGAG. Its protein is CASSFSGDNYE. In full, the CDR3 is CASSFSGDNYEQYF.

Note on this clone: With the read ending 3 residues before the CDR3 end, the germline J gene is used to fill in that end. The chain carries TRBV6-2 or TRBV6-3 and TRBJ2-7, with 8 bases lining up with TRBD1. This CDR3 has 14 amino acids. Germline values: CDR1 MNHEY, CDR2 SVGEGT. The trim removed 6 bases at V and 1 base at J, leaving 5 bases unmatched. CDR3 region: CASSSGTGSYEQYF. CDR3 bases read: TGTGCCAGCAGCTCTGGGACAGGATCCTACGAG.

For this clone: The read terminates 3 residues before the CDR3 end, so the remaining end is supplied by the germline J gene. The V call is TRBV20-1, the J call TRBJ2-3; weak D call: TRBD2 (6 bases). The germline CDR1 and CDR2 sequences are DFQATT and SNEGSKA (reference sequence). The CDR3 contains 14 residues. V was shortened by 3 bases and J by 0 bases, with 10 bases between the two germline ends. The CDR3 is CSASERASTDTQYF. The sequenced part of the CDR3 DNA is TGCAGTGCTAGTGAGCGGGCAAGCACAGATACG.

With regard to this clone: The read finishes 3 residues shy of the CDR3 end, and the germline J gene is used to complete it. The chain employs TRBV6-1 and TRBJ2-1; 9 bases align to TRBD1. With 2 bases clipped from V and 8 bases from J, the junction kept 13 bases outside the gene matches. The CDR3 covers 17 residues. The germline gives CDR1 MNHNS, CDR2 SASEGT. CDR3 protein: CASSEWLRTGDNDEQFF. The CDR3 DNA, read in part, is TGTGCCAGCAGTGAATGGTTAAGGACAGGGGATAACGATGAG.

About this clone: The read stops 3 residues short of the end of the CDR3; the missing end is completed from the germline J gene. This sequence joins TRBV19 and TRBJ1-2; possibly TRBD1 for D (6 bases). The CDR3 contains 14 residues. The V gene's germline CDR1 is LNHDA and CDR2 SQIVND (reference sequence). V lost 7 bases, J lost 2 bases, and 14 bases lay in between. The covered CDR3 bases are TGTGCCAGTACCACTGAACAGGGAAACTATGGC. Translating gives CASTTEQGNYG. The entire CDR3 protein is CASTTEQGNYGYTF. Based on the CDR3 plus reference TRBV19 and TRBJ1-2, the full variable domain is DGGITQSPKYLFRKEGQNVTLSCEQNLNHDAMYWYRQDPGQGLRLIYYSQIVNDFQKGDIAEGYSVSREKKESFPLTVTSAQKNPTAFYLCASTTEQGNYGYTFGSGTRLTVV.

Concerning this clone: The read terminates 3 residues ahead of where the CDR3 ends, so the germline J gene completes it. The chain is built from TRBV7-2 and TRBJ1-3; TRBD1 agrees at 9 bases. Germline lookup yields CDR1 SGHTA and CDR2 FQGNSA. This CDR3 spans 17 amino acids. Unmatched junction bases numbered 5, after V lost 0 bases and J lost 2 bases. CDR3 DNA, as far as it was read: TGTGCCAGCAGCTTAGCAGGACAGGGGATAACTGGAAACACC. Translated: CASSLAGQGITGNT. The whole CDR3 is CASSLAGQGITGNTIYF.

As concerns this clone: The sequenced fragment ends 3 residues before the CDR3 boundary, so the rest is inferred from the germline J gene. J is TRBJ2-3 and V is TRBV20-1; D gene uncertain. The CDR3 has 15 residues. V lost 4 bases and J lost 1, with 15 bases in between. Germline V CDR1 and CDR2: DFQATT, SNEGSKA (reference sequence). CDR3 sequence: CSATPVLIGTDTQYF. The sequenced part of the CDR3 DNA is TGCAGTGCTACCCCCGTTCTTATCGGCACAGATACG.

About this clone itself: The sequence runs out 3 residues before the end of the CDR3; the remainder is reconstructed from the germline J gene. This chain links TRBV5-1 with TRBJ2-1, with TRBD2 matching 9 bases. CDR3 length equals 16 residues. Germline CDR1 SGHRS, CDR2 YFSETQ. V lost 1 base and J lost 1; bases outside the gene matches: 3. The CDR3 bases that were read are TGCGCCAGCAGCTTGATAGCGGGAGTATCCTACAATGAG. Amino acid sequence: CASSLIAGVSYNE. The entire CDR3 protein is CASSLIAGVSYNEQFF.

With regard to this clone: The read terminates 3 residues before the CDR3 end, so the remaining end is supplied by the germline J gene. The J gene is TRBJ2-3, the V gene TRBV2, with 7 bases matching TRBD1. The junction had 9 bases not matched to a gene; V was cut back by 10 bases and J by 2 bases. The CDR3 length is 14 residues. Per the germline V gene, CDR1 is SNHLY and CDR2 is FYNNEI. Here the CDR3 reads CANLKGAYTDTQYF. Partial CDR3 DNA: TGTGCCAACCTAAAGGGGGCGTACACAGATACG.

Turning to this clone: The read terminates 3 residues ahead of where the CDR3 ends, so the germline J gene completes it. The J gene is TRBJ2-1, the V gene TRBV11-3; D possibly corresponds to TRBD1 (5 bases). The germline V gene has CDR1 SGHNT and CDR2 YENEEA. The length of the CDR3 is 14 residues. With 3 bases removed from V and 3 bases from J, the gap between germline ends came to 9 bases. The covered CDR3 bases are TGTGCCAGCAGCTTGGCACAGGACTACAATGAG. Translating gives CASSLAQDYNE. The full CDR3 protein reads CASSLAQDYNEQFF. Complete variable domain (other parts from reference TRBV11-3 and TRBJ2-1): EAGVVQSPRYKIIEKKQPVAFWCNPISGHNTLYWYLQNLGQGPELLIRYENEEAVDDSQLPKDRFSAERLKGVDSTLKIQPAELGDSAVYLCASSLAQDYNEQFFGPGTRLTVL.

With respect to this clone: The read terminates 3 residues before the CDR3 end, so the remaining end is supplied by the germline J gene. The rearrangement links TRBV19 to TRBJ2-1, with D possibly matching TRBD1 (5 bases). The CDR3 is 14 residues long. Germline-derived CDR1 and CDR2 are LNHDA and SQIVND (reference sequence). Deletions cut 5 bases from V and 3 bases from J, with 11 bases between. This CDR3 is CASSGLQGYNEQFF. Incomplete CDR3 DNA: TGTGCCAGTAGTGGTCTTCAGGGCTACAATGAG.

On this clone: Sequencing ends 3 residues short of the CDR3 end; the germline J gene provides the rest. This chain links TRBV5-1 with TRBJ2-3, with 13 bases aligning to TRBD2. The J segment lost 2 bases and the V segment lost 5 bases, leaving 5 bases of the junction unmatched. This CDR3 is 16 amino acids long. The germline V gene has CDR1 SGHRS and CDR2 YFSETQ. CDR3 bases read: TGCGCCAGCAGGAGTACTAGCGGGAGGGTCACAGATACG. Its protein is CASRSTSGRVTDT. The whole CDR3 protein is CASRSTSGRVTDTQYF.

As regards this clone: The DNA ends 3 residues before the CDR3 does, and the rest of the CDR3 is filled in from the germline J gene. The V call is TRBV19, the J call TRBJ2-5, with unresolved D. The CDR3 runs 12 residues. Trimming left V 4 bases short and J 3 bases short, with 6 bases between. The germline gives CDR1 LNHDA, CDR2 SQIVND (reference sequence). The CDR3 spells CASSRREETQYF. The part of the CDR3 DNA that was read is TGTGCCAGTAGTAGACGGGAAGAGACC.